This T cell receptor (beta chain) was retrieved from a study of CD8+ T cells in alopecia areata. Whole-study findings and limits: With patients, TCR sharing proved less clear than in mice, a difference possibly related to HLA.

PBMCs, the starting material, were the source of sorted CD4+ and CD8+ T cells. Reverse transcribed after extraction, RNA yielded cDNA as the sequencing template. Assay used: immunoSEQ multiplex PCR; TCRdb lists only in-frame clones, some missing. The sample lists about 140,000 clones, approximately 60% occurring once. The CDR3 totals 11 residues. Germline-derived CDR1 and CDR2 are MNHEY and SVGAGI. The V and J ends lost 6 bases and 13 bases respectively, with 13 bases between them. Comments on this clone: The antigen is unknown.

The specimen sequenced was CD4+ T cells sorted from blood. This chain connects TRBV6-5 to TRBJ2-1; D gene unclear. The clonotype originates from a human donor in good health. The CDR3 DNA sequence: TGTGCCAGCAGCCAGCGTACTGAACAGTTCTTC. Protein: CASSQRTEQFF.